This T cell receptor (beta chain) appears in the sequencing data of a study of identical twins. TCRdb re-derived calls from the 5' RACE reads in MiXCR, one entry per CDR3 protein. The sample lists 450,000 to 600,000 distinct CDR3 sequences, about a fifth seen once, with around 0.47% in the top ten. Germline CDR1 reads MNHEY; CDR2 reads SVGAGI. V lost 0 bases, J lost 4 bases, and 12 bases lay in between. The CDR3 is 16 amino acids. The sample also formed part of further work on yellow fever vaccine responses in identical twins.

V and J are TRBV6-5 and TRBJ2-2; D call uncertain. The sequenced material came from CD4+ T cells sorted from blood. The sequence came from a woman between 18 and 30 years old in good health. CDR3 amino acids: CASSYSSSHATGELFF. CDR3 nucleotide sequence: TGTGCCAGCAGTTACTCGAGTAGCCACGCCACCGGGGAGCTGTTTTTT.